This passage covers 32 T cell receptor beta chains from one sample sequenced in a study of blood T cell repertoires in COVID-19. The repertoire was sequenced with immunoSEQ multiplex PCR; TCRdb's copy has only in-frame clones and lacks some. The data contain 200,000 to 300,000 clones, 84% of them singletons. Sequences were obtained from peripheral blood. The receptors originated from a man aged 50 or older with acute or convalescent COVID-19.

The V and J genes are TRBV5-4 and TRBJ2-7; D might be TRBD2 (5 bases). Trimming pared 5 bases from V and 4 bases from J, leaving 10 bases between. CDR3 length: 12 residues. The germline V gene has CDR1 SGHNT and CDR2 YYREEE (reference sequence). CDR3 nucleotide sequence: TGTGCCAGCAGTTCCCCGGGATACGAGCAGTACTTC. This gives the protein CASSSPGYEQYF. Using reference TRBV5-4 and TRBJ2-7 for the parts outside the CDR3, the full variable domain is ETGVTQSPTHLIKTRGQQVTLRCSSQSGHNTVSWYQQALGQGPQFIFQYYREEENGRGNFPPRFSGLQFPNYSSELNVNALELDDSALYLCASSSPGYEQYFGPGTRLTVT.

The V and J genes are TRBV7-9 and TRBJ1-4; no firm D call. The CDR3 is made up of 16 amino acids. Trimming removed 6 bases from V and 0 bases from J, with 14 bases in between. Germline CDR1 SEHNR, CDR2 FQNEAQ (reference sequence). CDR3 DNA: TGTGCCAGCAGGGGTGGTAGGGAGGCAACTAATGAAAAACTGTTTTTT. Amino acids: CASRGGREATNEKLFF.

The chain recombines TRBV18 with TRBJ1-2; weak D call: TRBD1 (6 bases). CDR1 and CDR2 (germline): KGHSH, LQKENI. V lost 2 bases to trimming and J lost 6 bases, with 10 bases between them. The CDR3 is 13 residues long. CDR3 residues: CASSPKAGDGYTF. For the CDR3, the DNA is TGTGCCAGCTCACCAAAGGCAGGGGATGGCTACACCTTC.

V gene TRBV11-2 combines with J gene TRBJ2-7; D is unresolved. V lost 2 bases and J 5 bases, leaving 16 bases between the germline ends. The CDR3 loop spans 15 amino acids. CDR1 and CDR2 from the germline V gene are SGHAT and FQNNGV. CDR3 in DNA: TGTGCCAGCAGCTTACTCAGGAAAGTGTATAACGAGCAGTACTTC. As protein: CASSLLRKVYNEQYF. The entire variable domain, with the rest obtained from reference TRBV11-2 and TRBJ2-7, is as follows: EAGVAQSPRYKIIEKRQSVAFWCNPISGHATLYWYQQILGQGPKLLIQFQNNGVVDDSQLPKDRFSAERLKGVDSTLKIQPAKLEDSAVYLCASSLLRKVYNEQYFGPGTRLTVT.

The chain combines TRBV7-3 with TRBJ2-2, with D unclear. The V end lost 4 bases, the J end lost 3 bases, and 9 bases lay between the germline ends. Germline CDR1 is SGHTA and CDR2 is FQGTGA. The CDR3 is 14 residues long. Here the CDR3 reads CASSSKADTGELFF. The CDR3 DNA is TGTGCCAGCAGCTCTAAGGCGGACACCGGGGAGCTGTTTTTT. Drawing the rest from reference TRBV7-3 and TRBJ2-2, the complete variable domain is GAGVSQTPSNKVTEKGKYVELRCDPISGHTALYWYRQSLGQGPEFLIYFQGTGAADDSGLPNDRFFAVRPEGSVSTLKIQRTERGDSAVYLCASSSKADTGELFFGEGSRLTVL.

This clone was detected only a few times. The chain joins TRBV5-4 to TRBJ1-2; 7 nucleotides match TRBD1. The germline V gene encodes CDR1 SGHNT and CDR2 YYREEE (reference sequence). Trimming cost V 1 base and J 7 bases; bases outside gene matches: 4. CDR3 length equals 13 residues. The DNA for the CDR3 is TGTGCCAGCAGCTTGACAGGGGTAGGTGGCTACACCTTC. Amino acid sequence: CASSLTGVGGYTF.

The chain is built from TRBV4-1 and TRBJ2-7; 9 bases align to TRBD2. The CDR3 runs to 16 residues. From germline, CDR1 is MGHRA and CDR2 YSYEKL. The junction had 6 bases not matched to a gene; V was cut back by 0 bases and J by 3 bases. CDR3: CASSQDYAGGLYEQYF. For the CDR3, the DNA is TGCGCCAGCAGCCAAGACTATGCGGGGGGGCTCTACGAGCAGTACTTC.

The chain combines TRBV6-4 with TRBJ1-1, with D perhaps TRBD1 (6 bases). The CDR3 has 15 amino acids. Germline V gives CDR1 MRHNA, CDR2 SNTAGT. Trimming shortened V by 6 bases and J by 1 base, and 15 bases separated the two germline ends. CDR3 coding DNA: TGTGCCAGCAGGGTACAGGGAGTCCCGAACACTGAAGCTTTCTTT. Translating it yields CASRVQGVPNTEAFF.

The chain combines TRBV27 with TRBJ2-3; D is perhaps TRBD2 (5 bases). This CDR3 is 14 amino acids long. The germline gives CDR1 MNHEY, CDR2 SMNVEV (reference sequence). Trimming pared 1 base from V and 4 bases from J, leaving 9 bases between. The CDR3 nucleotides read TGTGCCAGCAGTTTATTGGCACTAGCAGATACGCAGTATTTT. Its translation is CASSLLALADTQYF.

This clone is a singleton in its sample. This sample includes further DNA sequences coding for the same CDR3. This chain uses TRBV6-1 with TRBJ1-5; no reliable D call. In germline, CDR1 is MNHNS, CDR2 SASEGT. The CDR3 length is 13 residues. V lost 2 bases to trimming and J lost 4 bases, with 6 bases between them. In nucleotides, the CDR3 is TGTGCCAGCAGTGAAAGAGGTAATCAGCCCCAGCATTTT. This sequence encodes CASSERGNQPQHF.

CDR3 amino acids: CASSRREGGYTF. CDR3 coding DNA: TGTGCCAGCAGTCGGAGGGAAGGTGGCTACACCTTC. The chain uses TRBV2 and TRBJ1-2; no definite D call. The CDR3 consists of 12 residues. Germline loops: CDR1 SNHLY, CDR2 FYNNEI. Trimming left V 5 bases short and J 7 bases short, with 11 bases between.

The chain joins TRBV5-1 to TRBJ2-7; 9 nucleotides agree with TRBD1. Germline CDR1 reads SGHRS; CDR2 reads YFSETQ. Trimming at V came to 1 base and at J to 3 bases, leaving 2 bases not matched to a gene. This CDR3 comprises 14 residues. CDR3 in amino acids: CASSLTGGGYEQYF. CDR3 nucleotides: TGCGCCAGCAGCTTGACAGGGGGCGGCTACGAGCAGTACTTC.

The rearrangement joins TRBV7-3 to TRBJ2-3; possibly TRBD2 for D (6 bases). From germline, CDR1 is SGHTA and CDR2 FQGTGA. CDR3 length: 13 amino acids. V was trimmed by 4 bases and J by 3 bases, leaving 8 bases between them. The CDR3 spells CASSSTSTDTQYF. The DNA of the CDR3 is TGTGCCAGCAGCTCGACTAGTACAGATACGCAGTATTTT. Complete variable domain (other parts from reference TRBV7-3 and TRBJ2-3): GAGVSQTPSNKVTEKGKYVELRCDPISGHTALYWYRQSLGQGPEFLIYFQGTGAADDSGLPNDRFFAVRPEGSVSTLKIQRTERGDSAVYLCASSSTSTDTQYFGPGTRLTVL.

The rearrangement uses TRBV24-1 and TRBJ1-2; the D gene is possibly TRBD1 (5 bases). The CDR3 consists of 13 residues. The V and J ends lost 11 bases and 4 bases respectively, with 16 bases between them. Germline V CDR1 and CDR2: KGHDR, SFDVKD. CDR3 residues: CAIEDTSGYGYTF. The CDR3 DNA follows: TGTGCCATCGAGGACACCTCCGGCTATGGCTACACCTTC.

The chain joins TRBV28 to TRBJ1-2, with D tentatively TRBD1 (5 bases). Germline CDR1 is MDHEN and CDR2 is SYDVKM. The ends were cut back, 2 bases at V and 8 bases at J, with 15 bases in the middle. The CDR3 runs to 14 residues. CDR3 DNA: TGTGCCAGCAGTTTAGGTCCTCCCTCAGGGGGCTACACCTTC. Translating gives CASSLGPPSGGYTF.

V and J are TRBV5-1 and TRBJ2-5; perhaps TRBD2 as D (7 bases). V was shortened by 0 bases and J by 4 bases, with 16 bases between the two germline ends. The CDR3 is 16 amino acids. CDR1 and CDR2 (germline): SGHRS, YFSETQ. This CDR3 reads CASSLGGGAQVETQYF. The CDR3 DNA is TGCGCCAGCAGCTTGGGTGGGGGGGCCCAGGTAGAGACCCAGTACTTC.

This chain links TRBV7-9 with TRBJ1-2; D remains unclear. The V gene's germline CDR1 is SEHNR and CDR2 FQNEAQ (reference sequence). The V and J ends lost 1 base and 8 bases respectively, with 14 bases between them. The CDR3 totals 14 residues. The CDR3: CASSLVSAGRGYTF. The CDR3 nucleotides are TGTGCCAGCAGCTTAGTTTCGGCTGGGCGAGGCTACACCTTC.

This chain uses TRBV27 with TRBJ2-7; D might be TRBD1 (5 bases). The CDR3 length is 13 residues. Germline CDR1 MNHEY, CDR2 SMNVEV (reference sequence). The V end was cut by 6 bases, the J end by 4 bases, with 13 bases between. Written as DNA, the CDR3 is TGTGCCAGCAGGAAGACAGAGCCTTACGAGCAGTACTTC. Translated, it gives CASRKTEPYEQYF.

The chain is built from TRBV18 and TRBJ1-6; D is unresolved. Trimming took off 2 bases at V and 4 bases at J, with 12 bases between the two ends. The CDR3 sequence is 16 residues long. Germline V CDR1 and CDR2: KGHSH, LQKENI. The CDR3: CASSPNEGGYNSPLHF. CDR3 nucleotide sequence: TGTGCCAGCTCACCAAACGAAGGCGGGTATAATTCACCCCTCCACTTT.

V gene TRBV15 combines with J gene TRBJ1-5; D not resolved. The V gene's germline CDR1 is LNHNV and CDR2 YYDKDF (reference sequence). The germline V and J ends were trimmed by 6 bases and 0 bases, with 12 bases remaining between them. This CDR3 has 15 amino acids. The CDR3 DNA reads TGTGCCACCAGTCGGGAGGCGTATAGCAATCAGCCCCAGCATTTT. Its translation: CATSREAYSNQPQHF.

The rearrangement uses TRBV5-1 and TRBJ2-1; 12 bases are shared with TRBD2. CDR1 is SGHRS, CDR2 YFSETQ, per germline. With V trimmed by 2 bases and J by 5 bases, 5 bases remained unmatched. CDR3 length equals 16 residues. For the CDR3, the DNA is TGCGCCAGCAGCTTCCTAGCGGGAGGGGGACACAATGAGCAGTTCTTC. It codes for CASSFLAGGGHNEQFF.

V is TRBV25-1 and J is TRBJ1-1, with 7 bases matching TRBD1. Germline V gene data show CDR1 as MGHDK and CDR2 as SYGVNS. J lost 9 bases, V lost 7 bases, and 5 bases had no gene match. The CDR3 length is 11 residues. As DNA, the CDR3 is TGTGCCAGCACCTTGACAGGGAAAGCTTTCTTT. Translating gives CASTLTGKAFF.

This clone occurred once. The CDR3 loop is CASSYSIGGGTDTQYF. In nucleotides, the CDR3 is TGTGCCAGCAGTTACTCGATAGGGGGGGGCACAGATACGCAGTATTTT. The chain joins TRBV6-5 to TRBJ2-3, with D possibly matching TRBD2 (7 bases). Looked up from germline, CDR1 is MNHEY and CDR2 is SVGAGI. V lost 0 bases and J 1 base, leaving 11 bases between the germline ends. This CDR3 is 16 amino acids long.

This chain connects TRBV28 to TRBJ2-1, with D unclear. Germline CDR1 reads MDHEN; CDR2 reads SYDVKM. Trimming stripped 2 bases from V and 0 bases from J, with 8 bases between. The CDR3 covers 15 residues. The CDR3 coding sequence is TGTGCCAGCAGTTTAGGCCGAAGCTCCTACAATGAGCAGTTCTTC. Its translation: CASSLGRSSYNEQFF.

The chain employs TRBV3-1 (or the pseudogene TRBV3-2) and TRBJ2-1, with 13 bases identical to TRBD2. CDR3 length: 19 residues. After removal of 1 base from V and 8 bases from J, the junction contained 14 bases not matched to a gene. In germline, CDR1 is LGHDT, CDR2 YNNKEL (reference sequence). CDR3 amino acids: CASSQVTDRTSGGAYEQFF. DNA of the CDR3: TGTGCCAGCAGCCAAGTTACCGATAGAACTAGCGGGGGGGCTTATGAGCAGTTCTTC.

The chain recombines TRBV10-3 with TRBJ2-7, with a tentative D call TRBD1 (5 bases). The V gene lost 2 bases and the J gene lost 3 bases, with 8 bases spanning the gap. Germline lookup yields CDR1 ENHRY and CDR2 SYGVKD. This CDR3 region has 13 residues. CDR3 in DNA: TGTGCCATCAGTGAGGGGGCTGGCTACGAGCAGTACTTC. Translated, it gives CAISEGAGYEQYF.

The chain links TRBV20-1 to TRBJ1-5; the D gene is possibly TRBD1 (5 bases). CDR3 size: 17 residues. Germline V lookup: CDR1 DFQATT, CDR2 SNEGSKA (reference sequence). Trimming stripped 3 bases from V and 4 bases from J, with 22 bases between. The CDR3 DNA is TGCAGTGCTAGTTTGGGGCGGGGTGGAGGAGGGAATCAGCCCCAGCATTTT. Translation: CSASLGRGGGGNQPQHF.

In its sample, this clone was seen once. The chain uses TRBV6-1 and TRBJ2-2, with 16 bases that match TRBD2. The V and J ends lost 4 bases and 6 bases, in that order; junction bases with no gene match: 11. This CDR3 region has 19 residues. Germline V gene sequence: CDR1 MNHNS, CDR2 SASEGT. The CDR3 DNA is TGTGCCAGCAGTGGGGAGGGACTAGCGGGGGGGCGACCCTCCGGGGAGCTGTTTTTT. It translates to CASSGEGLAGGRPSGELFF.

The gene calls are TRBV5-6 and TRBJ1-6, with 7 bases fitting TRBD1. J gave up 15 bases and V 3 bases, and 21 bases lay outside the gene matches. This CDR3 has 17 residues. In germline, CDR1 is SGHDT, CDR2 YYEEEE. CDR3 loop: CASSSVNRDRDSEVLHF. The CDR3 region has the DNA TGTGCCAGCAGCTCGGTCAACCGGGACAGAGATTCAGAAGTCCTCCACTTT.

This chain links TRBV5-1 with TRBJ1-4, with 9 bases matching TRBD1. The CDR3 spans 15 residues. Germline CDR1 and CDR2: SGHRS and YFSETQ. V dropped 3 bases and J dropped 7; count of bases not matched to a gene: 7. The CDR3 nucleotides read TGCGCCAGCAGCTCACAGGGGGCGCGCGGTGAAAAACTGTTTTTT. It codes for CASSSQGARGEKLFF.

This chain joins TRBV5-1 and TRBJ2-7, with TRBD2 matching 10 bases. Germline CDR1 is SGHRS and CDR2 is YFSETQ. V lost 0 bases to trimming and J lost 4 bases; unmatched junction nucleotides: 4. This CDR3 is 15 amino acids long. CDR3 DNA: TGCGCCAGCAGCTTGGGCCCTAGCGGGAGTTACGAGCAGTACTTC. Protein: CASSLGPSGSYEQYF.

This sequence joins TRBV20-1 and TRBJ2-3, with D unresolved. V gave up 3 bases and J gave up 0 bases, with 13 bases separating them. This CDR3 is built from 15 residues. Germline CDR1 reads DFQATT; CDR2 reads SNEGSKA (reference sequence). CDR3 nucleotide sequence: TGCAGTGCTAGTGGTAGCCGCACTAGCACAGATACGCAGTATTTT. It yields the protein CSASGSRTSTDTQYF.